These T cell receptor beta chains were read from a single sample in a study of T cell responses to AZD1222 COVID-19 vaccine. Using immunoSEQ multiplex PCR, the repertoire was profiled, and TCRdb retains in-frame clones only, with some absent. Of some 100,000 clones listed, roughly nine tenths are singletons. This sample comprised peripheral blood, obtained on day 0 of AZD1222 vaccination. All receptors come from an adult in good health. Each CDR3 is given with its conserved first and last residue. The D gene is left open where the match is weak. Some rows have no size entry. The others give once, few or many, or a class for an expanded clone.

>.|TRBJ1-1|.|TRBV16
TGTGCCAGCAGCCATCTTACAGATAACACTGAAGCTTTCTTT
CASSHLTDNTEAFF
>TRBD1|TRBJ2-7|.|TRBV18
TGTGCCAGCTCACCTACCGGGACAGGGGACACCTACGAGCAGTACTTC
CASSPTGTGDTYEQYF
>.|TRBJ1-2|.|TRBV5-4
TGTGCCAGCAGCTTGGGCCAGGGGATGAATGGCTACACCTTC
CASSLGQGMNGYTF
>.|TRBJ1-2|.|TRBV28
TGTGCCAGCAGTCGTCCGATCCGAAATGGCTACACCTTC
CASSRPIRNGYTF
>TRBD1|TRBJ1-3|.|TRBV4-2
TGTGCCAGCAGCCACACCCAGTGGGACAGGGAGGGTAGAAACACCATATATTTT
CASSHTQWDREGRNTIYF
>.|TRBJ2-7|.|TRBV3-1/TRBV3-2
TGTGCCAGCAGCCAAGGAAACCCCTACGAGCAGTACTTC
CASSQGNPYEQYF
>.|TRBJ1-3|.|TRBV6-4
TGTGCCAGCAGTGAGGCAGGGCTGGTGTGGGGAAACACCATATATTTT
CASSEAGLVWGNTIYF
>.|TRBJ2-7|.|TRBV4-1
TGCGCCAGCAGCCAAGTCACGGACTACGAGCAGTACTTC
CASSQVTDYEQYF
>TRBD1|TRBJ1-2|.|TRBV6-5
TGTGCCAGCAGCGATAGGGGACAGGGGATCTATGGCTACACCTTC
CASSDRGQGIYGYTF
>.|TRBJ2-7|.|TRBV6-5
TGTGCCAGCAGTAACACAGCAACCTACGAGCAGTACTTC
CASSNTATYEQYF
>.|TRBJ1-5|.|TRBV29-1
TGCAGCGTTGCGGGTGGCAATCAGCCCCAGCATTTT
CSVAGGNQPQHF
>.|TRBJ1-2|.|TRBV5-4
TGTGCCAGCAGCCATCGGACACTAGCTTCTGGCTACACCTTC
CASSHRTLASGYTF
>TRBD1|TRBJ1-2|.|TRBV5-6
TGTGCCAGCAGCTTGGAAGGGGGCGAGCTGGACTATGGCTACACCTTC
CASSLEGGELDYGYTF
>.|TRBJ1-4|.|TRBV11-2
TGTGCCAGCAGCTTAGAGTTCAGGGAAAAACTGTTTTTT
CASSLEFREKLFF
>.|TRBJ2-4|.|TRBV7-9
TGTGCCAGCAGCCGGGCCGTTTTGGGCAAAAACATTCAGTACTTC
CASSRAVLGKNIQYF
>TRBD1|TRBJ2-2|.|TRBV10-3
TGTGCCATCAAAAATACCGGGACAGGTCATAACGCCGGGGAGCTGTTTTTT
CAIKNTGTGHNAGELFF
>.|TRBJ2-3|.|TRBV7-3
TGTGCCAGCAGCCACAGAGGAGATACGCAGTATTTT
CASSHRGDTQYF
>TRBD1|TRBJ1-5|.|TRBV27
TGTGCCAGCCGACCCAGGGGGCCTAGCAATCAGCCCCAGCATTTT
CASRPRGPSNQPQHF
>TRBD2|TRBJ2-7|.|TRBV3-1/TRBV3-2
TGTGCCAGCAGCCAAGACCTACTAGCGGGGACCTACGAGCAGTACTTC
CASSQDLLAGTYEQYF
>.|TRBJ1-2|.|TRBV21-1
TGTGCCAGCAAGGATGGCTACACCTTC
CASKDGYTF
>.|TRBJ1-2|.|TRBV7-9
TGTGCCAGCAGCCCGACCGGCAGCACCTATGGCTACACCTTC
CASSPTGSTYGYTF
>.|TRBJ2-7|few|TRBV7-9
TGTGCCAGCAGCCCCCACCTCTCCGAGCAGTACTTC
CASSPHLSEQYF
>.|TRBJ1-6|.|TRBV5-4
TGTGCCAGCAGCTTGCGAGGGAATTCACCCCTCCACTTT
CASSLRGNSPLHF
>TRBD2|TRBJ2-1|.|TRBV3-1/TRBV3-2
TGTGCCAGCAGCTATAGCGGGGGGCCCCAGTTCTTC
CASSYSGGPQFF
>.|TRBJ1-5|.|TRBV28
TGTGCCAGCAGTTTGCCTCGGACAGATAGCAATCAGCCCCAGCATTTT
CASSLPRTDSNQPQHF
>.|TRBJ1-6|few|TRBV3-1/TRBV3-2
TGTGCCAGCAGCCGGCTACGGGACACGAGGAATTCACCCCTCCACTTT
CASSRLRDTRNSPLHF
>.|TRBJ1-2|.|TRBV19
TGTGCCAGTAGTAACAACTATGGCTACACCTTC
CASSNNYGYTF
>.|TRBJ1-2|.|TRBV30
TGTGCCTGGAGTGTACTGGGCAGGAACTATGGCTACACCTTC
CAWSVLGRNYGYTF
>.|TRBJ1-1|.|TRBV5-1
TGCGCCAGTGCCGCGGGCCGGGCGGAGATCACTGAAGCTTTCTTT
CASAAGRAEITEAFF
>TRBD1|TRBJ2-2|once|TRBV5-1
TGCGCCAGCAGCTTAGGGGACAGGGACTCCGGGGAGCTGTTTTTT
CASSLGDRDSGELFF
>.|TRBJ1-5|.|TRBV19
TGTGCCAGTAGTATGAATGGGCGCGGCAATCAGCCCCAGCATTTT
CASSMNGRGNQPQHF
>TRBD2|TRBJ2-3|.|TRBV7-2
TGTGCCAGCAGCTTAACTAGCGGAATCACAGATACGCAGTATTTT
CASSLTSGITDTQYF
>.|TRBJ2-1|.|TRBV6-1
TGTGCCAGCAGTGAATATCCGGGGTTCGGATACAATGAGCAGTTCTTC
CASSEYPGFGYNEQFF
>TRBD1|TRBJ2-7|.|TRBV2
TGTGCCAGCAGTGAACAGGGACAGGGGGGCGAGCAGTACTTC
CASSEQGQGGEQYF
>.|TRBJ1-5|.|TRBV6-5
TGTGCCAGCAGTTACTCTAGCACAGACAATCAGCCCCAGCATTTT
CASSYSSTDNQPQHF
>TRBD2|TRBJ2-1|.|TRBV5-1
TGCGCCAGCAGCTCCCCGGGACTAGCGGCAACCAATGAGCAGTTCTTC
CASSSPGLAATNEQFF
>.|TRBJ1-4|.|TRBV28
TGTGCCAGCATGGTCCGAGAAGAAAAACTGTTTTTT
CASMVREEKLFF
>.|TRBJ1-4|.|TRBV6-5
TGTGCCAGCACCCGGGGGGCCGGAGAAAAACTGTTTTTT
CASTRGAGEKLFF
>.|TRBJ2-7|once|TRBV18
TGTGCCAGCTCCCACGGGGACGGTCTACTCCACGAGCAGTACTTC
CASSHGDGLLHEQYF